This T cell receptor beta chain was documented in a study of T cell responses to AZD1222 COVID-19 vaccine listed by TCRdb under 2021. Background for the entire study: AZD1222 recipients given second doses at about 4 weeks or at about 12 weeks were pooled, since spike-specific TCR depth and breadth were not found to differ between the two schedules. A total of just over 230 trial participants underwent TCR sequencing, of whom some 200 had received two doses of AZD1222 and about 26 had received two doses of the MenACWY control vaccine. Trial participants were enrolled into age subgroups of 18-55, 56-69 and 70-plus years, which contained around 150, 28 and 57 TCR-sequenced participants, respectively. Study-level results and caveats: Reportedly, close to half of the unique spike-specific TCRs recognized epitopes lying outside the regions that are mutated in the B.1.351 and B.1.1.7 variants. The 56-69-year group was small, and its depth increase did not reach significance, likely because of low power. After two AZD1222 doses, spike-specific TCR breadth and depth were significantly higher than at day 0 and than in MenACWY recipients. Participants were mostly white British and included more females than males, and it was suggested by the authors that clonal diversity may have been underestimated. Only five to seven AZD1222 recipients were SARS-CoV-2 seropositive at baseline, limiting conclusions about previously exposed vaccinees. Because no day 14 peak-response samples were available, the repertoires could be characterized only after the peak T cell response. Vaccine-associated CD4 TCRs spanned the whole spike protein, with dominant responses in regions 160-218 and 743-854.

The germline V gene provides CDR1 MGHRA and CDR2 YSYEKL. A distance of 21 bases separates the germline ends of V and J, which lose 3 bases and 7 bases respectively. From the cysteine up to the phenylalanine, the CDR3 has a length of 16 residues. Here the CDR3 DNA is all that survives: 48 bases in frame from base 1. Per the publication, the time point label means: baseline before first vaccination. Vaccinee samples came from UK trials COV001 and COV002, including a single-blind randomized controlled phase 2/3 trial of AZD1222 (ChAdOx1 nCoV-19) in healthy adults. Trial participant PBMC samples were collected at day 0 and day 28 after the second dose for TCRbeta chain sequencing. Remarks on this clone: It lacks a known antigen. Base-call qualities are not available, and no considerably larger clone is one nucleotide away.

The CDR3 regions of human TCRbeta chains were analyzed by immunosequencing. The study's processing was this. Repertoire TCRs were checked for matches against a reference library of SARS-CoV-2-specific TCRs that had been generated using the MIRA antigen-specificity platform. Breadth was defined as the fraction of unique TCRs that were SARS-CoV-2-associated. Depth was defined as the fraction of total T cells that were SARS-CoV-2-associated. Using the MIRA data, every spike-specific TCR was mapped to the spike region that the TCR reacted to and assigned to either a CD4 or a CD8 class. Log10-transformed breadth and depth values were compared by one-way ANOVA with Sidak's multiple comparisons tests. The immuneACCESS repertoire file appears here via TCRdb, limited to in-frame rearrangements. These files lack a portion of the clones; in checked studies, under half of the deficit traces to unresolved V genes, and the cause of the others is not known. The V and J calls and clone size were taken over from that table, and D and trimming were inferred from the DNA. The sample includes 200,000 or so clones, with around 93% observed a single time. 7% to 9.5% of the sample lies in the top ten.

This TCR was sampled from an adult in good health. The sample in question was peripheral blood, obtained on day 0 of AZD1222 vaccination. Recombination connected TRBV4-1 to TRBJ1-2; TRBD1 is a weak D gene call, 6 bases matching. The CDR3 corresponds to CASSQPGQASLGGYTF. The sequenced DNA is TGCGCCAGCAGCCAGCCGGGACAAGCCTCCCTCGGTGGCTACACCTTC.